This TCR beta chain was identified during a study of cytomegalovirus exposure and HLA in healthy donors. The PCR made use of 60 Vbeta and 13 Jbeta primers. In the source study's methods: Later, an analysis found 75 million to 100 million unique TCR beta chains, and around 10 million of these were shared. Assay used: immunoSEQ multiplex PCR; TCRdb lists only in-frame clones, some missing. That table gives V, J and clone size, and the DNA gave D and trimming. The table has about 170,000 clones, roughly 80% seen once. Germline CDR1 is SGHTA and CDR2 is FQGTGA. The CDR3 length is 15 residues. J lost 4 bases, V lost 4 bases, and 8 bases had no gene match. This clone was picked up one time.

The sequencing sample was made of PBMCs. The clonotype was recovered from a boy between 2 and 10 years old in good health and CMV-seronegative. This chain joins TRBV7-3 and TRBJ2-3, with TRBD2 matching over 7 bases. The chain's CDR3 is CASSSTAGAPDTQYF. CDR3 nucleotides: TGTGCCAGCAGCTCAACGGCGGGAGCACCAGATACGCAGTATTTT.